The clone carrying this T cell receptor (beta chain) was observed once. The same CDR3 is also encoded by other DNA sequences in this sample. Germline-derived CDR1 and CDR2 are KGHSH and LQKENI. Between the trimmed V and J ends, which lost 2 bases and 0 bases, there was a span of 5 bases. The CDR3 is 14 amino acids. The data originate from a study of blood T cell repertoires in COVID-19. Study in general: The United States, Italy and Spain provided the acute and convalescent COVID-19 samples. The analysed material was cDNA or gDNA that came from T cells, B-cell-depleted T cells, or PBMCs.

In the authors' methods: The authors estimated nucleated cell counts from reference gene primer amplification. Method: immunoSEQ multiplex PCR; TCRdb's copy keeps in-frame clones and lacks some. That table supplies the V and J calls and clone size; D and trimming were determined from the DNA. The table records 300,000 to 400,000 clones, around 89% of them present only once. The source material was peripheral blood. The sequence derives from a woman in her forties or fifties with active or convalescent COVID-19. The V gene is TRBV18, the J gene TRBJ1-5; D remains ambiguous. CDR3 loop: CASSPAGSNQPQHF. The CDR3 nucleotides read TGTGCCAGCTCACCAGCAGGTAGCAATCAGCCCCAGCATTTT.